This T cell receptor (beta chain) was documented in a study of molecular identifiers for immune sequencing clone quantification. From roughly 20,000 to 1,000,000 sorted cells, naive CD8 libraries were generated with 10%, 30% or 50% RNA. Per the germline V gene, CDR1 is SEHNR and CDR2 is FQNEAQ (reference sequence). J lost 4 bases, V lost 2 bases, and 2 bases had no gene match. There are 15 residues in the CDR3. MiXCR, run by TCRdb on the PCR reads, gives a single entry per CDR3 protein. The sample yields around 460,000 distinct CDR3 sequences, around 23% seen once. The rearrangement uses TRBV7-9 and TRBJ2-3; 11 nucleotides agree with TRBD2. The source is a human donor in good health. Some libraries in this study had Jurkat cell RNA spiked in. Sequenced input: naive CD8+ T cells from blood, with Jurkat cell RNA spiked in. The subset is: FACS-sorted CD8+CD4-CCR7+CD45RA+ naive T cells. The CDR3 sequence is CASSLTSGGSDTQYF. DNA for the CDR3: TGTGCCAGCAGCTTAACTAGCGGGGGCTCAGATACGCAGTATTTT.